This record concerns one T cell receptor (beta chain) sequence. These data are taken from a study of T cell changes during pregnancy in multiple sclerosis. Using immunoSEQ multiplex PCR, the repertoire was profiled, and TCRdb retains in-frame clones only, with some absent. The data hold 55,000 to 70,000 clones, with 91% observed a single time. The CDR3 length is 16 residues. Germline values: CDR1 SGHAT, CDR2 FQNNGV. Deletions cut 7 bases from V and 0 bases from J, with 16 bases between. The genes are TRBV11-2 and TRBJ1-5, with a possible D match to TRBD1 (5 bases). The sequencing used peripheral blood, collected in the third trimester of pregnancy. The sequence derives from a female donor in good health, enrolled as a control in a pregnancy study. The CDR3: CASTDRTGYSNQPQHF. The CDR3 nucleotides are TGTGCCAGCACCGATAGAACAGGTTATAGCAATCAGCCCCAGCATTTT.